This is a list of T cell receptor beta chains from one sample in a study of Ad26.COV2.S vaccination and SARS-CoV-2 variants. TCRdb keeps only in-frame clones here, not all; method: immunoSEQ multiplex PCR. The top ten hold more than 3.5% of the sample, which has about 440,000 clones, roughly 87% seen once. This specimen consisted of peripheral blood, obtained in a trial of Ad26.COV2.S vaccine versus placebo. Receptors originate from a person aged 18 to 65 who received the Ad26.COV2.S COVID-19 vaccine or a placebo. CDR3s include the opening cysteine and the closing phenylalanine or tryptophan. A D gene is named only where the DNA matches it firmly. A row's size may be missing; if present it is once, few, many or a size class.

cdr3_nt | cdr3_aa | d_call | j_call | cdr3_length | clone_size | v_call
TGCGCCAGCAGCTTGAACGAAAAAGCGGGCTACACCTTC | CASSLNEKAGYTF | . | TRBJ1-2 | 13 | . | TRBV5-1
TGCAGTGCTCGTGCTCAAGAGACCCAGTACTTC | CSARAQETQYF | . | TRBJ2-5 | 11 | . | TRBV20-1
TGTGCCACCCCCGCGGGAGGTTACACCGGGGAGCTGTTTTTT | CATPAGGYTGELFF | TRBD2 | TRBJ2-2 | 14 | . | TRBV19
TGTGCCAGCAGCACCCGGACAGGGGGGAACACTGAAGCTTTCTTT | CASSTRTGGNTEAFF | TRBD1 | TRBJ1-1 | 15 | . | TRBV7-2
TGTGCCAGCAGCGGGTCGGGCGGGAACCAAGAGACCCAGTACTTC | CASSGSGGNQETQYF | . | TRBJ2-5 | 15 | . | TRBV5-4
TGTGCCAGCAGCTTAGCTACGGCAGATACGCAGTATTTT | CASSLATADTQYF | . | TRBJ2-3 | 13 | . | TRBV7-8
TGTGCCAGCAGTGACTTCGGGAGGGCCGAATTGTTGCAGTTCTTC | CASSDFGRAELLQFF | TRBD2 | TRBJ2-1 | 15 | . | TRBV2
TGTGCCAGCAGTTGGGGACTAGCGGGAGTCTACAATGAGCAGTTCTTC | CASSWGLAGVYNEQFF | TRBD2 | TRBJ2-1 | 16 | once | TRBV28
TGTGCCAGCTCACCAAACAGCGGGGGAGGCGCCGGGGAGCTGTTTTTT | CASSPNSGGGAGELFF | TRBD2 | TRBJ2-2 | 16 | . | TRBV18
TGCGCCAGCAGCACGGACAGGGGCAAAAACATTCAGTACTTC | CASSTDRGKNIQYF | TRBD1 | TRBJ2-4 | 14 | . | TRBV5-1
TGTGCCAGTATGGTGAACACTGAAGCTTTCTTT | CASMVNTEAFF | . | TRBJ1-1 | 11 | . | TRBV19
TGTGCCAGCAGCCTCGACAGGACCCCCTACGAGCAGTACTTC | CASSLDRTPYEQYF | . | TRBJ2-7 | 14 | . | TRBV6-5
TGTGCCAGCAGCTCGCCCCCCCCTAGCGGGAGATTATCAGATACGCAGTATTTT | CASSSPPPSGRLSDTQYF | TRBD2 | TRBJ2-3 | 18 | . | TRBV11-2
TGTGCCAGCTCAAGACAGGGGGCCACTGAAGCTTTCTTT | CASSRQGATEAFF | TRBD1 | TRBJ1-1 | 13 | once | TRBV18
TGTGCCTGGAGTCCAGGGGACCCGAACACTGAAGCTTTCTTT | CAWSPGDPNTEAFF | . | TRBJ1-1 | 14 | . | TRBV30
TGTGCCAGTACCACAGGGAATAGCAATCAGCCCCAGCATTTT | CASTTGNSNQPQHF | . | TRBJ1-5 | 14 | . | TRBV19
TGTGCCAGTAGTCAGGGCTACGAGCAGTACTTC | CASSQGYEQYF | . | TRBJ2-7 | 11 | . | TRBV19
TGCGCCAGCAGCTTGGCGGGGTCAACCGGGACGGGGAACGGGGAGCTGTTTTTT | CASSLAGSTGTGNGELFF | . | TRBJ2-2 | 18 | . | TRBV5-1
TGTGCCAGCAGTTACGAGGGACTGATCCAAGAGACCCAGTACTTC | CASSYEGLIQETQYF | . | TRBJ2-5 | 15 | . | TRBV6-2/TRBV6-3
TGCAGCGTTTATACCGGGACAGGGCCCCACGAGCAGTACTTC | CSVYTGTGPHEQYF | TRBD1 | TRBJ2-7 | 14 | . | TRBV29-1
TGTGCCAGCAGTTCCCGGACTTCTTACACAGATACGCAGTATTTT | CASSSRTSYTDTQYF | . | TRBJ2-3 | 15 | . | TRBV28
TGTGCCAGCAGTCCGGGGGTTACTGAAGCTTTCTTT | CASSPGVTEAFF | . | TRBJ1-1 | 12 | . | TRBV6-1
TGCGCCAGCAGCCCTTACACCGATCATAACTATGGCTACACCTTC | CASSPYTDHNYGYTF | . | TRBJ1-2 | 15 | . | TRBV5-1
TGTGCCAGCAGCTCCGGCTCTGGAAACACCATATATTTT | CASSSGSGNTIYF | . | TRBJ1-3 | 13 | . | TRBV11-3
TGTGCCGGGAGGACAGGGGACAGTTCACCCCTCCACTTT | CAGRTGDSSPLHF | TRBD1 | TRBJ1-6 | 13 | once | TRBV2
TGTGCCAGCAGTGGAGGTCCCCCCCAGCATTTT | CASSGGPPQHF | . | TRBJ1-5 | 11 | once | TRBV2
TGTGCCAGCGGAACCTACGAGCAGTACTTC | CASGTYEQYF | . | TRBJ2-7 | 10 | . | TRBV6-5
TGTGCCAGCAGCTTAATACCCACACACGAGCAGTACTTC | CASSLIPTHEQYF | . | TRBJ2-7 | 13 | once | TRBV7-3
TGTGCCAGCAGCGGGGACAGCTACGAGCAGTACTTC | CASSGDSYEQYF | TRBD1 | TRBJ2-7 | 12 | . | TRBV9
TGTGCCAGCAGCTTAAGTTGGAATCACAATGAGCAGTTCTTC | CASSLSWNHNEQFF | . | TRBJ2-1 | 14 | . | TRBV7-2
TGCGCCAGCAGCTTGCAGACAGGGAGCTCCTACGAGCAGTACTTC | CASSLQTGSSYEQYF | TRBD1 | TRBJ2-7 | 15 | . | TRBV5-1
TGTGCCAGCACGGGTCAGGGGGCATTTGTAAATCAGCCCCAGCATTTT | CASTGQGAFVNQPQHF | TRBD1 | TRBJ1-5 | 16 | . | TRBV6-6
TGTGCCACCAGCCGACAGGGGGCGGGAGATACGCAGTATTTT | CATSRQGAGDTQYF | TRBD1 | TRBJ2-3 | 14 | . | TRBV24-1
TGTGCCAGCAGCCAAGACCTCACTAGCGGGAGCCACCTCCCAAGTGAGACCCAGTACTTC | CASSQDLTSGSHLPSETQYF | TRBD2 | TRBJ2-5 | 20 | . | TRBV3-1/TRBV3-2
TGTGCCAGCAGCCCCCAGCTAGGCAGCACAGATACGCAGTATTTT | CASSPQLGSTDTQYF | . | TRBJ2-3 | 15 | . | TRBV14
TGTGCCACCAGTGATTTGAAAGGACTAGCGGGAAGTGTAGATACGCAGTATTTT | CATSDLKGLAGSVDTQYF | TRBD2 | TRBJ2-3 | 18 | . | TRBV24-1
TGTGCCAGCAGTTACCCCCCCGATTCCTCCTACGAGCAGTACTTC | CASSYPPDSSYEQYF | . | TRBJ2-7 | 15 | . | TRBV6-2/TRBV6-3
TGTGCCAGCAGCGCCCGTAGCGGGAGTGTTGCAGATACGCAGTATTTT | CASSARSGSVADTQYF | TRBD2 | TRBJ2-3 | 16 | . | TRBV7-2
TGCGCCAGCAGCCTTAGAGGGGGAGACGAGACCCAGTACTTC | CASSLRGGDETQYF | . | TRBJ2-5 | 14 | . | TRBV4-3
TGTGCCAGCAGCTGCGGGACTAGCGGGTGCACAGATACGCAGTATTTT | CASSCGTSGCTDTQYF | TRBD2 | TRBJ2-3 | 16 | . | TRBV11-3
TGTGCCAGCAGGCGGGACAGCTACGAGCAGTACTTC | CASRRDSYEQYF | . | TRBJ2-7 | 12 | . | TRBV2
TGTGCCAGCAGCATGGTCGGGGGGTTGCGACTCACCGGGGAGCTGTTTTTT | CASSMVGGLRLTGELFF | TRBD2 | TRBJ2-2 | 17 | . | TRBV5-8
TGCGCCAGCAGCTTGGATCCGGGAGGGGCCTACGAGCAGTACTTC | CASSLDPGGAYEQYF | TRBD2 | TRBJ2-7 | 15 | . | TRBV5-1
TGTGCCAGCAGTTTATCTGGTCAACCGTATGGCTACACCTTC | CASSLSGQPYGYTF | . | TRBJ1-2 | 14 | few | TRBV27
TGTGCCAGCATTCGAGGCCCGTATGGCTACACCTTC | CASIRGPYGYTF | . | TRBJ1-2 | 12 | . | TRBV6-5
TGTGCCAGCAGCTCCTTCCCGGAGCAGTTCTTC | CASSSFPEQFF | . | TRBJ2-1 | 11 | many | TRBV2
TGTGCCAGCAGTTACTCGAGAAGCGGGAGGGCCCCCTACAATGAGCAGTTCTTC | CASSYSRSGRAPYNEQFF | TRBD2 | TRBJ2-1 | 18 | . | TRBV6-2/TRBV6-3
TGCAGCGTAGGGACTAGCTTCGAGCAGTTCTTC | CSVGTSFEQFF | TRBD2 | TRBJ2-1 | 11 | . | TRBV29-1
TGTGCCAGCAGCCCGATGGGGACAGGATACACCGGGGAGCTGTTTTTT | CASSPMGTGYTGELFF | TRBD1 | TRBJ2-2 | 16 | . | TRBV14
TGTGCCTGGAAGGGAGGGGCTGGTCAGCCCCAGCATTTT | CAWKGGAGQPQHF | . | TRBJ1-5 | 13 | once | TRBV30
TGTGCCAGCAGTTTAATAGCGGGAGGCTACGAGCAGTACTTC | CASSLIAGGYEQYF | TRBD2 | TRBJ2-7 | 14 | . | TRBV28
TGCGCCAGCAGCTATTCCGGGACAGGGGCTAGCGAGCAGTACTTC | CASSYSGTGASEQYF | TRBD1 | TRBJ2-7 | 15 | . | TRBV5-1
TGTGCCAGCAGCCCTCAAAGTCACACAGATACGCAGTATTTT | CASSPQSHTDTQYF | . | TRBJ2-3 | 14 | . | TRBV16
TGTGCCAGCAGCCAAAGACAGGGTGCAGCTTTCTTT | CASSQRQGAAFF | TRBD1 | TRBJ1-1 | 12 | once | TRBV6-5